This T cell receptor beta chain was found in a study of cytomegalovirus exposure and HLA in healthy donors. Comment on this clone: The antigen is unknown.

Points from the study as a whole: TCR beta sequences numbering under 20,000 were associated with HLA alleles at 0.05 false discovery rate in a later analysis. Presence/absence analyses assumed roughly uniform sequencing depth across donors. HLA restriction was apparent for most CMV-associated TCR beta chains in a later analysis.

The PCR contained 60 Vbeta and 13 Jbeta primers. Here immunoSEQ multiplex PCR was the method, and the copy in TCRdb shows in-frame clones only, minus some. The sample yields approximately 51,000 clones, around 80% seen once. The CDR3 has 14 amino acids. Between the trimmed V and J ends, which lost 0 bases and 5 bases, there was a span of 9 bases. The germline V gene has CDR1 SGDLS and CDR2 YYNGEE. The chain is built from TRBV9 and TRBJ1-5; D remains unclear. The sample was PBMCs. The clonotype originates from a boy aged 5-17 years in good health and CMV-seropositive. CDR3 DNA sequence: TGTGCCAGCAGCGTAGGGGGAGCTTATCAGCCCCAGCATTTT. Residues: CASSVGGAYQPQHF.